This record covers a single T cell receptor beta chain. The antigen this receptor binds is unknown. One base away there is no much larger clone; base qualities are not given. TCRbeta CDR3 regions were amplified from genomic DNA using the immunoSEQ Assay, a bias-controlled multiplex PCR. As for how the authors treated the data: Within the assay, amplification of reference gene primers was used to estimate how many nucleated cells each sample contained. Sequence reads were collapsed and filtered to measure the absolute abundance of every unique TCRbeta CDR3 rearrangement. For each sample, productive Simpson clonality was calculated by taking the square root of Simpson's diversity index across productive rearrangements. Held by TCRdb, this immuneACCESS table contains in-frame sequences only and omits some clones. Under half of the omission traces to an unresolved V gene where checked; the cause of the rest is unknown. V and J calls plus clone size are reproduced from that table; the DNA served to infer D and trimming. In all, the sample holds approximately 210,000 clones, and 86% of those were seen once. Around 2.2% of the sample belongs to the ten largest clones.

This sample stems from a study of blood T cell repertoires in COVID-19 (dated by TCRdb to the early 2020s). With regard to the full study: The collaborator samples originated in the United States, Italy and Spain and spanned the acute and convalescent phases of COVID-19. The material from the prospective study consisted of cDNA or gDNA derived from T cells, B-cell-depleted T cells, or PBMCs. Subjects who had been exposed to COVID-19, were actively infected with it, or had recovered from it provided the deeply sampled blood TCRbeta repertoires that made up the dataset. The repertoires were released in a freely available public database meant as a resource for research on the immune response to SARS-CoV-2. Samples were obtained from the ongoing ImmuneRACE study (first 160 participants) and from 950 to 1,500 subjects provided by 6 global collaborators. Nearly every sample came with metadata listing a de-identified subject ID, COVID-19 status, age in years and sex. Where available, HLA class I and class II types were obtained from metadata supplied by the sample provider rather than from assay-based typing. Points the paper makes about the study in general: The quantity of clinical and demographic metadata differed by source and by participant and was supplied without curation.

Samples from volunteer blood donors who had recovered from COVID-19 were contributed by a second Seattle source. Collaborating institutions collected whole blood in K2EDTA tubes following their own protocols. For TCRbeta analysis, collaborator samples were shipped as frozen whole blood, as isolated PBMCs, or as DNA extracted from either sample type. Sequences SGHRS (CDR1) and YFSETQ (CDR2) are obtained from the germline V gene. The V and J ends are trimmed by 4 bases and 4 bases, leaving 7 bases between them. The CDR3 spans 12 residues, from the cysteine through the phenylalanine. Here the CDR3 DNA is all that survives: 36 bases in frame from base 1.

The sample taken for sequencing was peripheral blood. The sequence derives from a man aged 30 to 39 who had recovered from COVID-19. The receptor chain draws on TRBV5-1 and TRBJ2-3; the D segment could be TRBD2, given 6 matching bases. DNA sequence: TGCGCCAGCAGCGTAGCGGCAGATACGCAGTATTTT. Its coded protein is CASSVAADTQYF.